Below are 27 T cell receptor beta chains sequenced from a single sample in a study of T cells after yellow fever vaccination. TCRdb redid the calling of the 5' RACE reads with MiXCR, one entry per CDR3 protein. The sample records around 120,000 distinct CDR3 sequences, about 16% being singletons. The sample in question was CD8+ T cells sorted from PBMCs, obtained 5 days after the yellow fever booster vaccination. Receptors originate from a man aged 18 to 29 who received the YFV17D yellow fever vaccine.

Written as DNA, the CDR3 is TGTGCCAGCAGCCGCCGGGACAGGGGAGGACAGACCCAGTACTTC. This gives the protein CASSRRDRGGQTQYF. The V and J genes are TRBV7-2 and TRBJ2-5; 10 bases map to TRBD1. V trimming: 5 bases; J trimming: 6 bases; junction bases outside the gene matches: 9. The length of the CDR3 is 15 residues. Germline lookup yields CDR1 SGHTA and CDR2 FQGNSA.

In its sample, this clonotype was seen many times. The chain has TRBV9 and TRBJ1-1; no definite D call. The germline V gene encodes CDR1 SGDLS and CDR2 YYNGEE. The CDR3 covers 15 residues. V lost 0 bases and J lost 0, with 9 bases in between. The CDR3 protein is CASSVGVALNTEAFF. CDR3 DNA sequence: TGTGCCAGCAGCGTAGGAGTGGCCCTGAACACTGAAGCTTTCTTT.

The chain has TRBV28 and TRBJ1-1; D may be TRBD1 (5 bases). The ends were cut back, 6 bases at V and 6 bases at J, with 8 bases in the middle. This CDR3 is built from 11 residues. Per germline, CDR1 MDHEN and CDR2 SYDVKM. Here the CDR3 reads CASRLGAEAFF. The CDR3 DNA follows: TGTGCCAGCAGGCTGGGGGCTGAAGCTTTCTTT.

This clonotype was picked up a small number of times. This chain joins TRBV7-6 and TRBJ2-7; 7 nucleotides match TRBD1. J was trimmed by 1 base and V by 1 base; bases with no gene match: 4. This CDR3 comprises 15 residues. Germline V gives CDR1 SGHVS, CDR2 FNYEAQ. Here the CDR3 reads CASSLGTGVSYEQYF. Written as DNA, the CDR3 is TGTGCCAGCAGCTTAGGTACAGGGGTTTCCTACGAGCAGTACTTC.

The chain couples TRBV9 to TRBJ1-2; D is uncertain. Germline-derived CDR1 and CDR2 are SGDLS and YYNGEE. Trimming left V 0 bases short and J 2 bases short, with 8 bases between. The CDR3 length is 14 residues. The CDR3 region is CASSVGAGNYGYTF. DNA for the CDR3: TGTGCCAGCAGCGTAGGGGCCGGGAACTATGGCTACACCTTC.

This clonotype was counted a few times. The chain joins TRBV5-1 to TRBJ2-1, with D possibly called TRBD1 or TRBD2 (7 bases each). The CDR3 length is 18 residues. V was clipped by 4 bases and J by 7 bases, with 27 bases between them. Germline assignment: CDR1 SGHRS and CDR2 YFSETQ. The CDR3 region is CASSQRDSQAGIENEQFF. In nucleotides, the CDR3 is TGCGCCAGCAGCCAGCGGGACAGTCAAGCGGGGATAGAAAATGAGCAGTTCTTC.

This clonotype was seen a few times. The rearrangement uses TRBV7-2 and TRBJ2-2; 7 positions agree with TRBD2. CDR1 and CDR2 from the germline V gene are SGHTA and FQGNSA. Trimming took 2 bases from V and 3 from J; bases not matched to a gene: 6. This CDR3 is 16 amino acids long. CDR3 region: CASSLSSSGHTGELFF. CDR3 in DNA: TGTGCCAGCAGCTTATCGTCTAGCGGTCACACCGGGGAGCTGTTTTTT.

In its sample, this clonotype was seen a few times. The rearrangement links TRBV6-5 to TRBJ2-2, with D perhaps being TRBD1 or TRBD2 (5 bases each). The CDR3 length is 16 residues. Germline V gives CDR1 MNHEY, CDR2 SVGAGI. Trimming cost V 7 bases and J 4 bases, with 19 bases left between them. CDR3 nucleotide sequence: TGTGCCAGCACCGCCGAGGGTCGAGGGGTCACCGGGGAGCTGTTTTTT. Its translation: CASTAEGRGVTGELFF.

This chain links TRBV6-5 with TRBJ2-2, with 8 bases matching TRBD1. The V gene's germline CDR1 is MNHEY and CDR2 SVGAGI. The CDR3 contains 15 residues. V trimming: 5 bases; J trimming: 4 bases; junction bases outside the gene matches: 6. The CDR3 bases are TGTGCCAGCAGTCTCCGACAGGGGACCACCGGGGAGCTGTTTTTT. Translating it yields CASSLRQGTTGELFF.

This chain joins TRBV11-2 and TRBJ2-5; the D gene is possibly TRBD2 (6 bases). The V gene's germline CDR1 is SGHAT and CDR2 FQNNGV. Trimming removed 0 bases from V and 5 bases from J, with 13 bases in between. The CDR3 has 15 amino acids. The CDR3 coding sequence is TGTGCCAGCAGCTTAGATCTAAGGCTAGCGGAGACCCAGTACTTC. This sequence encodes CASSLDLRLAETQYF.

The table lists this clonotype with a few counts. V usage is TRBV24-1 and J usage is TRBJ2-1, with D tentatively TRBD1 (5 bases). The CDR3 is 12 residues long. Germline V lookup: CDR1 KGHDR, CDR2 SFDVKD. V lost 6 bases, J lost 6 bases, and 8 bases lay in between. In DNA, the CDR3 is TGTGCCACCAGTCCAGGGTTCAATGAGCAGTTCTTC. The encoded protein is CATSPGFNEQFF.

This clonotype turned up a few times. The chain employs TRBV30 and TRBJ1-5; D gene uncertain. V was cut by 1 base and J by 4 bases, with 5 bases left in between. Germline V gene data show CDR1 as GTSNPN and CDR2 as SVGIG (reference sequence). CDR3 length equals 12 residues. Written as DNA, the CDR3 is TGTGCCTGGAGTGATGGGAATCAGCCCCAGCATTTT. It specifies CAWSDGNQPQHF.

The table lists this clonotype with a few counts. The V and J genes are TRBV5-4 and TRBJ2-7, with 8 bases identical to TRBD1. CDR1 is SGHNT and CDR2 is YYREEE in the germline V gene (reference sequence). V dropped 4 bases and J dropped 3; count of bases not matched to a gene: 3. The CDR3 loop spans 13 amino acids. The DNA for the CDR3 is TGTGCCAGCAGCCGGACAGGGAACTACGAGCAGTACGTC. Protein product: CASSRTGNYEQYV.

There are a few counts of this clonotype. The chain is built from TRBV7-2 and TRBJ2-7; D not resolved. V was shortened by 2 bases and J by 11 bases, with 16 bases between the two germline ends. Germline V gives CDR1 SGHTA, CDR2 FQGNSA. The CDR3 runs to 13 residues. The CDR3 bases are TGTGCCAGCAGCTTACCCGTTCCTCTCAAGGAGTACTTC. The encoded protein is CASSLPVPLKEYF.

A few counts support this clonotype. CDR3 sequence: CASSLGLLGDEQFF. The CDR3 DNA follows: TGTGCCAGCAGTTTGGGACTGCTTGGGGATGAGCAGTTCTTC. This rearrangement joins TRBV6-5 to TRBJ2-1; D is possibly TRBD2 (6 bases). The CDR3 runs 14 residues. V dropped 4 bases and J dropped 8 bases, with 15 bases sitting between them. CDR1 and CDR2 from the germline V gene are MNHEY and SVGAGI.

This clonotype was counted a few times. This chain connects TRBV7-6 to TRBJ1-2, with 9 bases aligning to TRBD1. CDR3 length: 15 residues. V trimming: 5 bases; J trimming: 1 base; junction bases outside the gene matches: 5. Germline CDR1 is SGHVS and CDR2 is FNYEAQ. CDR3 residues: CASSLAGQGNYGYTF. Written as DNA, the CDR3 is TGTGCCAGCAGCCTCGCGGGACAGGGTAACTATGGCTACACCTTC.

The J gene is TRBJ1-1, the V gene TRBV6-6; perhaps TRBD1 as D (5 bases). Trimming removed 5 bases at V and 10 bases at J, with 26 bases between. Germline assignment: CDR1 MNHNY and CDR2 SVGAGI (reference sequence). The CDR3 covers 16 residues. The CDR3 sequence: CASSPIRRGHPAVAFF. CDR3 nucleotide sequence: TGTGCCAGCAGTCCAATCCGCCGTGGACATCCCGCCGTAGCTTTCTTT.

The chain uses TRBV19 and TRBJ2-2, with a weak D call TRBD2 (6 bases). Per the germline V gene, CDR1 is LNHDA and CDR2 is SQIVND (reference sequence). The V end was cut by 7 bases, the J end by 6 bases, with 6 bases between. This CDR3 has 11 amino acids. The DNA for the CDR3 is TGTGCCAGTACGGGGGCCGGGGAGCTGTTTTTT. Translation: CASTGAGELFF.

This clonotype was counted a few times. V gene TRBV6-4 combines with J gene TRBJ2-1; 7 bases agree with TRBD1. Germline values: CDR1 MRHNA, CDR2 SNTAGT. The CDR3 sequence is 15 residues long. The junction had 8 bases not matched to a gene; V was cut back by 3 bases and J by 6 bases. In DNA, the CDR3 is TGTGCCAGCAGTGATGAACAGGGGATGAGCAATGAGCAGTTCTTC. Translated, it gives CASSDEQGMSNEQFF.

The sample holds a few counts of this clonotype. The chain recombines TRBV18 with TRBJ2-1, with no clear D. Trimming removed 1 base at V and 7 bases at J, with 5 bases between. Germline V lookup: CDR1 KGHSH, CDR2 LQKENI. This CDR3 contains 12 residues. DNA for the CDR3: TGTGCCAGCTCACCACTCGTTAATGAGCAGTTCTTC. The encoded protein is CASSPLVNEQFF.

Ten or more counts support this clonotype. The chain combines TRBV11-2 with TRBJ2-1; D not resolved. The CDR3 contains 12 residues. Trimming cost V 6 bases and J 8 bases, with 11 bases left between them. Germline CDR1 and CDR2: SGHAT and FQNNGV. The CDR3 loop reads CASSTTGYEQFF. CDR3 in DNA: TGTGCCAGCAGTACTACTGGGTATGAGCAGTTCTTC.

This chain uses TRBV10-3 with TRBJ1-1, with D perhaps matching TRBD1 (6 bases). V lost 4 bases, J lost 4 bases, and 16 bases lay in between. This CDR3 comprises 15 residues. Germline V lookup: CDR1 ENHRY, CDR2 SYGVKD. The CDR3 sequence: CAISGAQTGSTEAFF. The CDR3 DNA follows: TGTGCCATCAGTGGAGCACAAACAGGGAGCACTGAAGCTTTCTTT.

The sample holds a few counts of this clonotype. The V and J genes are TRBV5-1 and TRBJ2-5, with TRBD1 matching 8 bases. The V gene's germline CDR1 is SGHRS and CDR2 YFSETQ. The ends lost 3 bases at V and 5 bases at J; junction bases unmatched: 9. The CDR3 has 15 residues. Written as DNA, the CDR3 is TGCGCCAGCAGCTACCTATCAGGGGGCGCGGAGACCCAGTACTTC. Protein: CASSYLSGGAETQYF.

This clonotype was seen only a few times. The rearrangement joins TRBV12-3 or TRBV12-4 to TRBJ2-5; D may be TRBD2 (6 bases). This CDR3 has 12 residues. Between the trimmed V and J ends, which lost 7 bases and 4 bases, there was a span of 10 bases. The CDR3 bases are TGTGCCAGCACCGTCGGGGGAGAGACCCAGTACTTC. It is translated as CASTVGGETQYF.

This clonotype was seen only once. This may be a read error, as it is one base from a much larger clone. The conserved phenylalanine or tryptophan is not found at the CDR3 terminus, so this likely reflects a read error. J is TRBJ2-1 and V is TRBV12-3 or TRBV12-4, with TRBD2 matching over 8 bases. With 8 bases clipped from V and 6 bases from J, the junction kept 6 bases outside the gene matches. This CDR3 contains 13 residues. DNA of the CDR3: TGTGCCAGCGGCCCCGGGACTAGCAATGAGCAGTTCTCC. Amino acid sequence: CASGPGTSNEQFS.

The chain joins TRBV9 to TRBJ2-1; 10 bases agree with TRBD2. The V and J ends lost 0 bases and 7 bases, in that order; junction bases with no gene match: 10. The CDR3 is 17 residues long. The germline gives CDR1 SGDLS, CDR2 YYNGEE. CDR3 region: CASSVARSGGARNEQFF. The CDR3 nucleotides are TGTGCCAGCAGCGTAGCTCGGAGCGGGGGGGCCCGGAATGAGCAGTTCTTC.

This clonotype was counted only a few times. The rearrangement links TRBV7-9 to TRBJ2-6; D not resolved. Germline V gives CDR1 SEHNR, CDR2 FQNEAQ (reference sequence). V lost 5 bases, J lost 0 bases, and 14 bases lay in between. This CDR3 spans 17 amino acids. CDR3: CASSHSLRSSGANVLTF. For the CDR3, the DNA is TGTGCCAGCAGCCATAGTCTCAGGAGCTCTGGGGCCAACGTCCTGACTTTC. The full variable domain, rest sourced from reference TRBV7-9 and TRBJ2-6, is DTGVSQNPRHKITKRGQNVTFRCDPISEHNRLYWYRQTLGQGPEFLTYFQNEAQLEKSRLLSDRFSAERPKGSFSTLEIQRTEQGDSAMYLCASSHSLRSSGANVLTFGAGSRLTVL.